The 23 T cell receptor beta chains presented below share a single source sample, sequenced in a study of shared clonotypes between healthy human individuals (dated by TCRdb to 2019 to 2021). The library was built by means of the immunoSEQ multiplex PCR assay. This is the immuneACCESS table as TCRdb keeps it, with only in-frame sequences that have V and J called. A part of the clones is gone; compared with another copy, unresolved V genes explain less than half, and the rest is unexplained. In all, the sample holds some 1 million clones, and about 80% of those were seen once. 1.4% of the sample goes to the ten largest clones. Sample: memory CD4+ T cells sorted from blood. In light of the paper, this sample's cell subset or site label describes: CD45RA-negative fraction. The receptors originated from a man aged 18-30 years in good health.

The chain carries TRBV11-2 and TRBJ2-7, with 8 bases matching TRBD1. Germline lookup yields CDR1 SGHAT and CDR2 FQNNGV. The CDR3 loop spans 14 amino acids. With V trimmed by 4 bases and J by 1 base, 3 bases remained unmatched. The CDR3 DNA follows: TGTGCCAGCAGCTACGACAGGGGTTCCTACGAGCAGTACTTC. Residues: CASSYDRGSYEQYF.

The rearrangement joins TRBV10-1 to TRBJ2-3; no clear D. V lost 4 bases to trimming and J lost 4 bases, with 9 bases between them. The germline V gene has CDR1 WNHNN and CDR2 SYGVQD (reference sequence). CDR3 length equals 13 residues. CDR3 sequence: CASSAAKADTQYF. The DNA for the CDR3 is TGCGCCAGCAGTGCAGCGAAGGCAGATACGCAGTATTTT.

On this clone: The identical CDR3 is also encoded by other nucleotide sequences in the sample. The V call is TRBV7-2, the J call TRBJ1-5; D might be TRBD1 (5 bases). V lost 1 base, J lost 7 bases, and 8 bases lay in between. The CDR3 runs to 13 residues. Germline V gene sequence: CDR1 SGHTA, CDR2 FQGNSA. As DNA, the CDR3 is TGTGCCAGCAGCTTAGACGGGGGGCAGCCCCAGCATTTT. This encodes CASSLDGGQPQHF.

The rearrangement links TRBV7-6 to TRBJ2-2; TRBD1 matches 9 bases. After removal of 5 bases from V and 5 bases from J, the junction contained 6 bases not matched to a gene. Looked up from germline, CDR1 is SGHVS and CDR2 is FNYEAQ. This CDR3 is built from 15 residues. The CDR3 is CASSRQDRGTGELFF. The CDR3, as DNA: TGTGCCAGCAGCCGTCAGGACAGGGGTACCGGGGAGCTGTTTTTT.

The genes are TRBV2 and TRBJ1-2, with no clear D. V was cut by 6 bases and J by 4 bases, with 12 bases left in between. Germline CDR1 is SNHLY and CDR2 is FYNNEI. The CDR3 contains 13 residues. The CDR3 loop is CASSFDGGYGYTF. In DNA, the CDR3 is TGTGCCAGCAGCTTCGACGGTGGCTATGGCTACACCTTC.

Note on this clone: The identical CDR3 is also encoded by other nucleotide sequences in the sample. The chain employs TRBV30 and TRBJ2-7; D gene ambiguous. CDR3 length: 11 residues. The germline gives CDR1 GTSNPN, CDR2 SVGIG (reference sequence). V lost 1 base and J lost 4, with 5 bases in between. The CDR3 here is CAWSGQYEQYF. The CDR3 nucleotides are TGTGCCTGGAGTGGCCAATACGAGCAGTACTTC.

V gene TRBV6-6 combines with J gene TRBJ2-5, with TRBD2 as a possible D gene (6 bases). The last part of the DNA fits TRBJ2-7 better; the J call may be wrong. CDR1 MNHNY and CDR2 SVGAGI come from the germline V gene (reference sequence). This CDR3 has 13 residues. In nucleotides, the CDR3 is TGTGCCAGCAGCCTGGGGGGACTCGTCGAGCAGTACTTC. Its translation: CASSLGGLVEQYF.

The chain uses TRBV18 and TRBJ1-5, with D hard to call. The CDR3 runs to 14 residues. Germline V gene data show CDR1 as KGHSH and CDR2 as LQKENI. The V end lost 3 bases, the J end lost 3 bases, and 9 bases lay between the germline ends. Written as DNA, the CDR3 is TGTGCCAGCTCACCGGACGGTGTCAATCAGCCCCAGCATTTT. Translating it yields CASSPDGVNQPQHF.

The chain recombines TRBV2 with TRBJ2-3; D gene unclear. The CDR3 is made up of 15 amino acids. Per the germline V gene, CDR1 is SNHLY and CDR2 is FYNNEI. Trimming cost V 3 bases and J 1 base, with 11 bases left between them. The CDR3 region is CASSELGWRTDTQYF. The CDR3 DNA reads as TGTGCCAGCAGTGAGCTGGGCTGGCGCACAGATACGCAGTATTTT.

CDR3 amino acids: CAISEPGLNEQYF. DNA for the CDR3: TGTGCCATCAGTGAGCCAGGGTTGAACGAGCAGTACTTC. The chain carries TRBV10-3 and TRBJ2-7, with D perhaps TRBD1 (5 bases). CDR3 length equals 13 residues. V lost 2 bases to trimming and J lost 5 bases, with 10 bases between them. Germline loops: CDR1 ENHRY, CDR2 SYGVKD.

The chain recombines TRBV6-1 with TRBJ1-5, with D possibly matching TRBD1 (6 bases). This CDR3 contains 15 residues. CDR1 and CDR2 from the germline V gene are MNHNS and SASEGT. Trimming stripped 2 bases from V and 3 bases from J, with 11 bases between. The CDR3 region is CASSERTVINQPQHF. The CDR3, as DNA: TGTGCCAGCAGTGAAAGGACAGTCATCAATCAGCCCCAGCATTTT.

This sequence joins TRBV5-1 and TRBJ1-1; D remains ambiguous. The CDR3 contains 11 residues. Trimming cost V 4 bases and J 5 bases, with 6 bases left between them. Looked up from germline, CDR1 is SGHRS and CDR2 is YFSETQ. CDR3 in amino acids: CASSRETEAFF. CDR3 coding DNA: TGCGCCAGCAGCCGGGAGACTGAAGCTTTCTTT.

The rearrangement joins TRBV7-2 to TRBJ1-6, with D possibly matching TRBD1 (6 bases). Between the trimmed V and J ends, which lost 5 bases and 9 bases, there was a span of 17 bases. The CDR3 sequence is 15 residues long. Germline V CDR1 and CDR2: SGHTA, FQGNSA. The CDR3: CASSTGQLGGSPLHF. As DNA, the CDR3 is TGTGCCAGCAGCACAGGACAGCTTGGGGGTTCACCCCTCCACTTT.

With respect to this clone: The same CDR3 arises from other DNA sequences in this sample as well. This sequence joins TRBV6-5 and TRBJ2-7, with 8 bases aligning to TRBD1. This CDR3 spans 16 amino acids. Germline-derived CDR1 and CDR2 are MNHEY and SVGAGI. V dropped 0 bases and J dropped 0; count of bases not matched to a gene: 4. CDR3 sequence: CASSYSGTGNSYEQYF. CDR3 DNA: TGTGCCAGCAGTTACTCAGGGACAGGAAACTCCTACGAGCAGTACTTC.

This chain links TRBV2 with TRBJ2-3; 9 nucleotides align to TRBD2. Germline V gene lookup returns CDR1 SNHLY and CDR2 FYNNEI. V shed 5 bases and J 3 bases; nucleotides not matched to a gene: 9. CDR3 length equals 16 residues. CDR3 sequence (DNA): TGTGCCAGCAGTACGGCGGGGGGGCAAAAAACAGATACGCAGTATTTT. Translating gives CASSTAGGQKTDTQYF.

This clone was seen only once. Within the sample, other DNA sequences also encode this same CDR3. J is TRBJ2-7 and V is TRBV5-1, with 9 bases lining up with TRBD1. After removal of 4 bases from V and 3 bases from J, the junction contained 5 bases not matched to a gene. This CDR3 has 14 amino acids. Per germline, CDR1 SGHRS and CDR2 YFSETQ. CDR3 protein: CASSPTGGLYEQYF. CDR3 sequence (DNA): TGCGCCAGCAGCCCCACAGGGGGCCTCTACGAGCAGTACTTC.

This chain uses TRBV27 with TRBJ1-6; 8 nucleotides align to TRBD1. Trimming took 6 bases from V and 5 from J; bases not matched to a gene: 9. The length of the CDR3 is 16 residues. Germline lookup yields CDR1 MNHEY and CDR2 SMNVEV (reference sequence). Here the CDR3 DNA reads TGTGCCAGCAGACTCTCGACAGGGGTCAATAATTCACCCCTCCACTTT. Its protein product is CASRLSTGVNNSPLHF.

This chain connects TRBV9 to TRBJ2-5; the D is unclear. Germline CDR1 reads SGDLS; CDR2 reads YYNGEE. This CDR3 contains 13 residues. Deletions cut 0 bases from V and 5 bases from J, with 8 bases between. The CDR3 sequence: CASSVGPKETQYF. The DNA for the CDR3 is TGTGCCAGCAGCGTAGGTCCAAAGGAGACCCAGTACTTC. The full variable domain, in which reference TRBV9 and TRBJ2-5 provide the parts outside the CDR3, is DSGVTQTPKHLITATGQRVTLRCSPRSGDLSVYWYQQSLDQGLQFLIQYYNGEERAKGNILERFSAQQFPDLHSELNLSSLELGDSALYFCASSVGPKETQYFGPGTRLLVL.

The V gene is TRBV9, the J gene TRBJ2-7, with 8 bases identical to TRBD1. V gave up 4 bases and J gave up 2 bases; unmatched junction bases: 5. The germline V gene encodes CDR1 SGDLS and CDR2 YYNGEE. The CDR3 runs to 14 residues. The CDR3 DNA reads as TGTGCCAGCAGCCCCCGGACAGGGACCTACGAGCAGTACTTC. Amino acids: CASSPRTGTYEQYF.

The chain links TRBV4-1 to TRBJ1-6; a weak D match, TRBD1 (5 bases). Germline V gene sequence: CDR1 MGHRA, CDR2 YSYEKL. The CDR3 length is 16 residues. V was shortened by 3 bases and J by 8 bases, with 17 bases between the two germline ends. The CDR3 protein is CASSQEIGAGYSPLHF. The CDR3 nucleotides read TGCGCCAGCAGCCAGGAGATTGGGGCAGGTTATTCACCCCTCCACTTT.

The V call is TRBV5-1, the J call TRBJ2-7; D ambiguous. V dropped 3 bases and J dropped 0 bases, with 13 bases sitting between them. Germline V lookup: CDR1 SGHRS, CDR2 YFSETQ. The CDR3 consists of 15 residues. Written as DNA, the CDR3 is TGCGCCAGCAGCTCGAAGACCAGGAGCTCCTACGAGCAGTACTTC. This encodes CASSSKTRSSYEQYF. The full variable domain, completed using reference TRBV5-1 and TRBJ2-7, is KAGVTQTPRYLIKTRGQQVTLSCSPISGHRSVSWYQQTPGQGLQFLFEYFSETQRNKGNFPGRFSGRQFSNSRSEMNVSTLELGDSALYLCASSSKTRSSYEQYFGPGTRLTVT.

V is TRBV18 and J is TRBJ1-2, with D hard to call. From germline, CDR1 is KGHSH and CDR2 LQKENI. The V end was cut by 7 bases, the J end by 8 bases, with 17 bases between. There are 13 residues in the CDR3. CDR3 coding DNA: TGTGCCAGCTTGCCAAGGAAAGGTGAAGGCTACACCTTC. Amino acids: CASLPRKGEGYTF.

Ten or more counts support this clone. The chain couples TRBV14 to TRBJ2-3; 7 bases are shared with TRBD2. Per germline, CDR1 SGHDN and CDR2 FVKESK. The CDR3 loop spans 14 amino acids. V gave up 6 bases and J gave up 0 bases; unmatched junction bases: 3. The CDR3, as DNA: TGTGCCAGCAGTGGACTAGTTAGCACAGATACGCAGTATTTT. The encoded protein is CASSGLVSTDTQYF.